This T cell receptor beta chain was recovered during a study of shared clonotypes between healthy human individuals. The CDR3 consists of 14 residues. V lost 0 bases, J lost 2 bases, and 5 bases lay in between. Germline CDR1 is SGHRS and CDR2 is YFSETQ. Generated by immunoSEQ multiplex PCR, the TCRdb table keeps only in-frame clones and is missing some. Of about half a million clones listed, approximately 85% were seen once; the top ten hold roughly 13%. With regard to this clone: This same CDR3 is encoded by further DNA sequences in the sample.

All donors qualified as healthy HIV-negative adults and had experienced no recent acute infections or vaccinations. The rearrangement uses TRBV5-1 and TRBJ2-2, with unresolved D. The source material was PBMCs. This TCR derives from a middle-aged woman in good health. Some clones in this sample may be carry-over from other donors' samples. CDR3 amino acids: CASSLALNTGELFF. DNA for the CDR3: TGCGCCAGCAGCTTGGCTCTTAACACCGGGGAGCTGTTTTTT.